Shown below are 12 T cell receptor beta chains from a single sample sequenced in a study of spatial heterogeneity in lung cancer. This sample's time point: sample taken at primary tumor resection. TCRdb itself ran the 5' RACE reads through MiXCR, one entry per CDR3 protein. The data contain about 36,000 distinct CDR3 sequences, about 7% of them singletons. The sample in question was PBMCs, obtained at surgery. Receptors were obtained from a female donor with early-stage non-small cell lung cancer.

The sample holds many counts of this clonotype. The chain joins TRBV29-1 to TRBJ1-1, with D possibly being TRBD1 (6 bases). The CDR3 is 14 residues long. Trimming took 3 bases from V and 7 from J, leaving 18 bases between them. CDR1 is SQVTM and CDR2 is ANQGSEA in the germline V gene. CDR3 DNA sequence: TGCAGCGTTGATTACAGGGCAAGGGGAGTTGAAGCTTTCTTT. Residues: CSVDYRARGVEAFF.

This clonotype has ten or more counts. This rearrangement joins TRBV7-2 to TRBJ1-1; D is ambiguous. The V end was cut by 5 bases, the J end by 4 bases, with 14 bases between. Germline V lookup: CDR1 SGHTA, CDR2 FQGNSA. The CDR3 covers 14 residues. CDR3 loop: CASSPPPAGTEAFF. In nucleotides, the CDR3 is TGTGCCAGCAGCCCACCCCCGGCGGGCACTGAAGCTTTCTTT.

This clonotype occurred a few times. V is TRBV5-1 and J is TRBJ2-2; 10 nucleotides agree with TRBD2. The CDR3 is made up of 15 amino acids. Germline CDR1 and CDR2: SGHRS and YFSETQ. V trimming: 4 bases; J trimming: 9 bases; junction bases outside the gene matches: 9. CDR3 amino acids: CASSDLAGVPRELFF. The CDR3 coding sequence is TGCGCCAGCAGCGATCTAGCGGGGGTGCCCCGGGAGCTGTTTTTT.

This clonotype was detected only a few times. The CDR3 DNA reads as TGTGCCAGCAGTGAAGGGGCAGGGGGTGAGACCCAGTACTTC. It is translated as CASSEGAGGETQYF. The chain links TRBV6-1 to TRBJ2-5; 7 nucleotides line up with TRBD1. CDR3 length: 14 amino acids. J was trimmed by 5 bases and V by 1 base; bases with no gene match: 4. The V gene's germline CDR1 is MNHNS and CDR2 SASEGT.

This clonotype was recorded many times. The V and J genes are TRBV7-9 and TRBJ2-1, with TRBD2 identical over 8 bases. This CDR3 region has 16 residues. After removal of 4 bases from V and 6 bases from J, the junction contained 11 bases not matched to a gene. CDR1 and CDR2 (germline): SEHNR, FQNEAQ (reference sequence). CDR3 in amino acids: CASSSTSPREVNEQFF. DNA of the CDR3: TGTGCCAGCAGCTCAACCTCTCCGCGGGAGGTCAATGAGCAGTTCTTC.

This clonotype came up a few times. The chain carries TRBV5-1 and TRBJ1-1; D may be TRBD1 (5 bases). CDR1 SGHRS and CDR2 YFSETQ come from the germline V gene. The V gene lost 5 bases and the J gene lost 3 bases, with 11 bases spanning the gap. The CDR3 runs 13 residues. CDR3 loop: CASSREGYTEAFF. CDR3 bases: TGCGCCAGCAGTAGGGAGGGGTACACTGAAGCTTTCTTT.

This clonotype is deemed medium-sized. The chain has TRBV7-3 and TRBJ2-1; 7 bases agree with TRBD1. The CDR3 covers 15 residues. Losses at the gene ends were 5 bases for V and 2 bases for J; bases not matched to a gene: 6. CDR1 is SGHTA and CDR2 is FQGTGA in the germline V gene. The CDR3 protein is CASSLNQGAYNEQFF. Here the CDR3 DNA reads TGTGCCAGCAGCCTTAATCAGGGGGCCTACAATGAGCAGTTCTTC.

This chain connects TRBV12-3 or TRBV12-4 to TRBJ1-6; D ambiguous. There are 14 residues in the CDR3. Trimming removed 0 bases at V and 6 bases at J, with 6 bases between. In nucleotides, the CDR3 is TGTGCCAGCAGTTTAGCATTCAGTAATTCACCCCTCCACTTT. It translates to CASSLAFSNSPLHF.

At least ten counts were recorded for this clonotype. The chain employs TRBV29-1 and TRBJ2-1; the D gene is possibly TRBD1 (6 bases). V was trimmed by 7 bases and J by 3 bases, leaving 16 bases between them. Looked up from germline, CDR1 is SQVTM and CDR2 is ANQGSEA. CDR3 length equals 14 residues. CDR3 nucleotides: TGCAGCGGTATCCGGGACACCAGCTACAATGAGCAGTTCTTC. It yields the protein CSGIRDTSYNEQFF.

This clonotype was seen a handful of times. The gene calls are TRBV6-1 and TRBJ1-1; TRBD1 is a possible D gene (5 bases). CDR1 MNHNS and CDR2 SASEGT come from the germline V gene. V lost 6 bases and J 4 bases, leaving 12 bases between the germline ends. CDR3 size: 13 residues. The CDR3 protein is CASRVGGLTEAFF. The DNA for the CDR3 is TGTGCCAGCAGGGTTGGGGGACTCACTGAAGCTTTCTTT.

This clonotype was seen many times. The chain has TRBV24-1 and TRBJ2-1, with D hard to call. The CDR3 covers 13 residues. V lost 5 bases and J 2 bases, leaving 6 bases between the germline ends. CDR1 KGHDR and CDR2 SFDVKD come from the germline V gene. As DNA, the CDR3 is TGTGCCACCAGTGGGTGGGCCTACAATGAGCAGTTCTTC. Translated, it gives CATSGWAYNEQFF.

CDR3 nucleotide sequence: TGTGCCAGCAGTGAACTCCGAAGCGTCGGGGAGCTGTTTTTT. Residues: CASSELRSVGELFF. The chain is built from TRBV2 and TRBJ2-2; D gene ambiguous. From germline, CDR1 is SNHLY and CDR2 FYNNEI. This CDR3 is 14 amino acids long. The V end was cut by 2 bases, the J end by 7 bases, with 11 bases between.